The 11 T cell receptor beta chains in this list originate from one sample, sequenced in a study of cytotoxic CD8 clonotypes in ibrutinib-treated CLL (dated by TCRdb to the early 2020s). Library preparation employed the immunoSEQ multiplex PCR assay. TCRdb's version of the immuneACCESS table is confined to in-frame rearrangements and falls short of the full clone set. An unresolved V gene accounts for under half of the shortfall where checked; the remainder is of unknown origin. A total of about 200,000 clones appear in this sample, approximately 68% of them only once. About an eighth of the sample comes from the top ten. What this sample's time point label stands for: approximately 25 months on ibrutinib. The source material was PBMCs, sampled after 24 months of ibrutinib treatment. These receptors were taken from a human donor with chronic lymphocytic leukemia.

CDR3 loop: CAWSKSTGGNEKLFF. The CDR3, as DNA: TGTGCCTGGAGCAAGTCCACTGGGGGAAATGAAAAACTGTTTTTT. This rearrangement joins TRBV30 to TRBJ1-4; the D gene is possibly TRBD1 (5 bases). Trimming cost V 3 bases and J 5 bases, with 16 bases left between them. The germline V gene has CDR1 GTSNPN and CDR2 SVGIG (reference sequence). The CDR3 sequence is 15 residues long.

The chain joins TRBV6-5 to TRBJ2-3; D gene unclear. Germline CDR1 and CDR2: MNHEY and SVGAGI. The CDR3 consists of 14 residues. Trimming took 4 bases from V and 2 from J, leaving 10 bases between them. The CDR3 loop reads CASSSTSHTDTQYF. The CDR3 DNA sequence: TGTGCCAGCAGTTCTACTTCCCACACAGATACGCAGTATTTT.

This clone was detected only once. The chain is built from TRBV5-6 and TRBJ2-1; a weak D match, TRBD2 (5 bases). With 4 bases removed from V and 10 bases from J, the gap between germline ends came to 12 bases. This CDR3 spans 12 amino acids. Germline V gene sequence: CDR1 SGHDT, CDR2 YYEEEE. CDR3 in amino acids: CASSRGVQEQFF. The CDR3 DNA reads as TGTGCCAGCAGCCGGGGAGTACAGGAGCAGTTCTTC.

This rearrangement joins TRBV7-8 to TRBJ1-1; D not certain. This CDR3 is 11 amino acids long. Trimming took off 1 base at V and 5 bases at J, with 2 bases between the two ends. Germline V gene lookup returns CDR1 SGHVS and CDR2 FQNEAQ. The CDR3 DNA follows: TGTGCCAGCAGCTTAGGAACTGAAGCTTTCTTT. As protein: CASSLGTEAFF.

V gene TRBV5-1 combines with J gene TRBJ1-1; D is uncertain. The CDR3 covers 15 residues. Deletions cut 1 base from V and 1 base from J, with 11 bases between. Germline CDR1 SGHRS, CDR2 YFSETQ. The CDR3 DNA reads as TGCGCCAGCAGCTTGCTCGGGTCGAGGAACACTGAAGCTTTCTTT. This translates into CASSLLGSRNTEAFF.

This chain connects TRBV6-5 to TRBJ2-2; a possible D gene is TRBD2 (5 bases). Per germline, CDR1 MNHEY and CDR2 SVGAGI. The CDR3 totals 12 residues. Trimming stripped 10 bases from V and 7 bases from J, with 13 bases between. CDR3 nucleotides: TGTGCCACCGGGCGGGTGGTCGGGGAGCTGTTTTTT. Translated, it gives CATGRVVGELFF.

The chain has TRBV5-4 and TRBJ2-7; TRBD1 matches at 7 bases. Trimming cost V 4 bases and J 0 bases; bases outside gene matches: 4. The CDR3 totals 14 residues. Germline loops: CDR1 SGHNT, CDR2 YYREEE (reference sequence). Written as DNA, the CDR3 is TGTGCCAGCAGCGACGGGACAGCCTCCTACGAGCAGTACTTC. Residues: CASSDGTASYEQYF.

V gene TRBV30 combines with J gene TRBJ1-5; perhaps TRBD1 as D (5 bases). V lost 4 bases, J lost 0 bases, and 7 bases lay in between. Germline assignment: CDR1 GTSNPN and CDR2 SVGIG (reference sequence). CDR3 length: 13 amino acids. CDR3 sequence (DNA): TGTGCCTGGAAGGGGAGTAGCAATCAGCCCCAGCATTTT. This translates into CAWKGSSNQPQHF.

The gene calls are TRBV10-3 and TRBJ2-1; 11 bases are a match to TRBD2. The germline V gene has CDR1 ENHRY and CDR2 SYGVKD. CDR3 length: 15 amino acids. V shed 8 bases and J 8 bases; nucleotides not matched to a gene: 11. The CDR3 spells CAISLAGGLADEQFF. The CDR3 coding sequence is TGTGCCATCTCTCTAGCGGGAGGCCTAGCGGATGAGCAGTTCTTC.

The genes are TRBV19 and TRBJ2-1; 7 bases are shared with TRBD1. Germline V lookup: CDR1 LNHDA, CDR2 SQIVND (reference sequence). Trimming removed 3 bases from V and 3 bases from J; junction bases left unmatched: 5. This CDR3 has 15 residues. Written as DNA, the CDR3 is TGTGCCAGTAGTATTGAGGACAGGAGCTACAATGAGCAGTTCTTC. Amino acids: CASSIEDRSYNEQFF.

In this sample, this clone turned up a few times. V and J are TRBV7-6 and TRBJ2-5, with 7 bases that match TRBD2. This CDR3 region has 15 residues. The V gene's germline CDR1 is SGHVS and CDR2 FNYEAQ. V was clipped by 5 bases and J by 2 bases; unmatched bases: 8. The CDR3 region has the DNA TGTGCCAGCAGCCAAAACCTGGGACTACAAGAGACCCAGTACTTC. Translating gives CASSQNLGLQETQYF.